Below, 11 T cell receptor beta chains from the same sample are listed, as sequenced in a study of control samples from healthy donors and cancer patients. Repertoires were generated with immunoSEQ multiplex PCR, while TCRdb's copy carries only in-frame clones and drops some. The sample consists of 150,000 to 200,000 clones, 80% to 90% of them appearing once. The sequenced sample consisted of blood. Receptor source: a man younger than 40 in good health.

The chain links TRBV11-2 to TRBJ2-7; 7 bases are shared with TRBD2. V shed 5 bases and J 1 base; nucleotides not matched to a gene: 8. CDR3 size: 15 residues. Germline V CDR1 and CDR2: SGHAT, FQNNGV. The CDR3 reads CASSRTSEGSYEQYF. The CDR3 DNA is TGTGCCAGCAGCCGGACTAGTGAAGGATCCTACGAGCAGTACTTC.

The V gene is TRBV19, the J gene TRBJ2-2, with D maybe TRBD1 (6 bases). The length of the CDR3 is 14 residues. Germline values: CDR1 LNHDA, CDR2 SQIVND (reference sequence). V was clipped by 7 bases and J by 0 bases, with 9 bases between them. The CDR3 nucleotides are TGTGCCAGTATCGAGGGGGCGAACACCGGGGAGCTGTTTTTT. Protein product: CASIEGANTGELFF.

The chain is built from TRBV29-1 and TRBJ2-1; maybe TRBD2 (5 bases). Trimming took off 4 bases at V and 5 bases at J, with 18 bases between the two ends. Germline CDR1 and CDR2: SQVTM and ANQGSEA. The CDR3 is 15 residues long. The DNA for the CDR3 is TGCAGCGTTGGAAATTGGAACTTGCGGGACAATGAGCAGTTCTTC. Its protein is CSVGNWNLRDNEQFF.

The V call is TRBV5-8, the J call TRBJ1-2, with unresolved D. In germline, CDR1 is SGHTS, CDR2 YDEGEE. The V end lost 4 bases, the J end lost 6 bases, and 19 bases lay between the germline ends. The CDR3 has 15 amino acids. The CDR3 region has the DNA TGTGCCAGCAGCACCACGGGCCTACACCCTAATGGCTACACCTTC. Residues: CASSTTGLHPNGYTF.

The chain combines TRBV25-1 with TRBJ1-1, with 7 positions matching TRBD1. V lost 2 bases to trimming and J lost 8 bases; unmatched junction nucleotides: 8. Germline V gene data show CDR1 as MGHDK and CDR2 as SYGVNS. This CDR3 comprises 14 residues. The CDR3 loop is CASSEIDREVEAFF. The CDR3 DNA is TGTGCCAGCAGTGAAATAGACAGGGAGGTGGAAGCTTTCTTT. Full variable domain (remainder filled in from reference TRBV25-1 and TRBJ1-1): EADIYQTPRYLVIGTGKKITLECSQTMGHDKMYWYQQDPGMELHLIHYSYGVNSTEKGDLSSESTVSRIRTEHFPLTLESARPSHTSQYLCASSEIDREVEAFFGQGTRLTVV.

The chain recombines TRBV7-8 with TRBJ2-7; 7 bases are shared with TRBD1. The V gene's germline CDR1 is SGHVS and CDR2 FQNEAQ. With 5 bases clipped from V and 4 bases from J, the junction kept 8 bases outside the gene matches. CDR3 length: 14 amino acids. The CDR3 region has the DNA TGTGCCAGCAGCGTGGGACAGCGAGGTTACGAGCAGTACTTC. Its protein is CASSVGQRGYEQYF.

This sequence joins TRBV15 and TRBJ1-5; the D gene is possibly TRBD1 (6 bases). CDR3 size: 13 residues. Trimming left V 8 bases short and J 5 bases short, with 13 bases between. Germline values: CDR1 LNHNV, CDR2 YYDKDF (reference sequence). CDR3 DNA: TGTGCCACCGGGGGCGAGGGCCATCAGCCCCAGCATTTT. This encodes CATGGEGHQPQHF. Filled out from reference TRBV15 and TRBJ1-5, the complete variable domain reads DAMVIQNPRYQVTQFGKPVTLSCSQTLNHNVMYWYQQKSSQAPKLLFHYYDKDFNNEADTPDNFQSRRPNTSFCFLDIRSPGLGDTAMYLCATGGEGHQPQHFGDGTRLSIL.

The rearrangement uses TRBV6-5 and TRBJ2-3, with 7 bases that match TRBD1. J gave up 6 bases and V 7 bases, and 13 bases lay outside the gene matches. The CDR3 extends over 15 amino acids. Germline V CDR1 and CDR2: MNHEY, SVGAGI. The CDR3 nucleotides are TGTGCCAGCATGAGCGACAGGGTCATGTATGATACGCAGTATTTT. This sequence encodes CASMSDRVMYDTQYF.

The chain joins TRBV6-5 to TRBJ1-2; TRBD1 matches at 7 bases. V gave up 6 bases and J gave up 0 bases; unmatched junction bases: 4. CDR3 size: 14 residues. Germline V gene lookup returns CDR1 MNHEY and CDR2 SVGAGI. The CDR3 loop is CASSRTGSNYGYTF. CDR3 in DNA: TGTGCCAGCAGCCGGACAGGATCTAACTATGGCTACACCTTC.

J is TRBJ2-5 and V is TRBV7-9, with 10 bases that match TRBD1. CDR3 length: 14 residues. V lost 6 bases to trimming and J lost 3 bases; unmatched junction nucleotides: 4. CDR1 is SEHNR, CDR2 FQNEAQ, per germline (reference sequence). The CDR3 nucleotides read TGTGCCAGCAGTCCGGGACAGGGGAAAGAGACCCAGTACTTC. This codes for CASSPGQGKETQYF.

The J gene is TRBJ2-7, the V gene TRBV12-3 or TRBV12-4; D gene uncertain. The CDR3 spans 12 residues. Trimming removed 2 bases from V and 2 bases from J, with 4 bases in between. The CDR3 spells CASSLQPYEQYF. The CDR3 bases are TGTGCCAGCAGTTTACAGCCCTACGAGCAGTACTTC.